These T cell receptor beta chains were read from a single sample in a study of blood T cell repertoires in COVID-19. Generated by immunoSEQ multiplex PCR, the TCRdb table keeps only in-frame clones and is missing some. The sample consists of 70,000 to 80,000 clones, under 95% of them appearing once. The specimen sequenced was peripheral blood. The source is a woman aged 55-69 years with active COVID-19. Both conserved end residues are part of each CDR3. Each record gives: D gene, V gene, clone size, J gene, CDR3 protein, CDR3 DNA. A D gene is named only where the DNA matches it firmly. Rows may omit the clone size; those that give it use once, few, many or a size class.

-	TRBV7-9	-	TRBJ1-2	CASSFTASYGYTF	TGTGCCAGCAGCTTTACAGCTTCCTATGGCTACACCTTC
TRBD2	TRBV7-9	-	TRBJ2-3	CASSKLAGGTDTQYF	TGTGCCAGCAGCAAACTAGCGGGAGGCACAGATACGCAGTATTTT
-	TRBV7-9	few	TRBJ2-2	CASSRRDGELFF	TGTGCCAGCAGCCGACGGGACGGGGAGCTGTTTTTT
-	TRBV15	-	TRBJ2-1	CATRGGSSYNEQFF	TGTGCCACCAGGGGGGGTAGCTCCTACAATGAGCAGTTCTTC
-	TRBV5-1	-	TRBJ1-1	CASSPLGLQNTEAFF	TGCGCCAGCAGCCCGCTGGGACTGCAGAACACTGAAGCTTTCTTT
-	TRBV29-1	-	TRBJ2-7	CSVVTWAGPVHSYEQYF	TGCAGCGTTGTGACTTGGGCGGGACCTGTTCACTCCTACGAGCAGTACTTC
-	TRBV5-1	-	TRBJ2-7	CASRKGGAYEQYF	TGCGCCAGCAGAAAAGGGGGGGCCTACGAGCAGTACTTC
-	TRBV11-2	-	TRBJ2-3	CASSLAGMADTQYF	TGTGCCAGCAGCTTAGCGGGGATGGCAGATACGCAGTATTTT
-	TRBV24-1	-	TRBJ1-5	CATSEKGPYSNQPQHF	TGTGCCACCAGTGAGAAGGGGCCCTATAGCAATCAGCCCCAGCATTTT
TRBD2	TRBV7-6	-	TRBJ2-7	CASSLGTMSGSLSGEQYF	TGTGCCAGCAGCTTAGGAACGATGAGCGGGAGCCTCTCTGGGGAGCAGTACTTC
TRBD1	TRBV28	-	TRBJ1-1	CASNPIGDRGNTEAFF	TGTGCCAGCAATCCAATTGGGGACAGGGGGAACACTGAAGCTTTCTTT
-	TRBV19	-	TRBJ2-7	CASSMGEGGYEQYF	TGTGCCAGTAGTATGGGAGAGGGAGGCTACGAGCAGTACTTC
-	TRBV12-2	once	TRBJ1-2	CASRLERDRFNYGYTF	TGTGCAAGTCGCCTCGAGCGGGACAGGTTTAACTATGGCTACACCTTC
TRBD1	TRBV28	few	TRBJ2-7	CASSLWTTGQGPEQYF	TGTGCCAGCAGTTTATGGACAACGGGACAGGGTCCCGAGCAGTACTTC
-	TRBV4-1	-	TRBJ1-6	CASSQEPLGQTSPLHF	TGCGCCAGCAGCCAAGAACCTCTAGGACAGACCTCACCCCTCCACTTT
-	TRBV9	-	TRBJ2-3	CASSVLAVYTDTQYF	TGTGCCAGCAGCGTTTTGGCAGTATACACAGATACGCAGTATTTT
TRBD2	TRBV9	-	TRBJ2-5	CASSVSGNAGGTQYF	TGTGCCAGCAGCGTGAGCGGGAACGCTGGAGGGACCCAGTACTTC
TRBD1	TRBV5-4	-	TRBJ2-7	CASSLGGTGASYEQYF	TGTGCCAGCAGCTTGGGGGGGACAGGGGCCTCCTACGAGCAGTACTTC
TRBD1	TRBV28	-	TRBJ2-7	CASRQARGTGLYEQYF	TGTGCCAGCAGGCAGGCAAGGGGGACAGGGCTCTACGAGCAGTACTTC
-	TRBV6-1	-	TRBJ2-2	CASSDGTGELFF	TGTGCCAGCAGTGACGGGACCGGGGAGCTGTTTTTT
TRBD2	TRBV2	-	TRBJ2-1	CASSSRTSGTGEQFF	TGTGCCAGCAGTTCGAGGACTAGCGGTACGGGGGAGCAGTTCTTC
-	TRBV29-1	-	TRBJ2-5	CSVDATVQETQYF	TGCAGCGTTGACGCGACAGTCCAAGAGACCCAGTACTTC
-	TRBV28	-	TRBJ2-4	CASSFPGAKNIQYF	TGTGCCAGCAGTTTCCCCGGAGCCAAAAACATTCAGTACTTC
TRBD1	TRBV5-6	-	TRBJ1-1	CASSWWDRAGNTEAFF	TGTGCCAGCAGCTGGTGGGACAGGGCTGGGAACACTGAAGCTTTCTTT
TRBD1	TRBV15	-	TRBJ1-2	CATSRDGKTGTGNGYTF	TGTGCCACCAGCAGAGACGGGAAGACCGGGACAGGGAATGGCTACACCTTC
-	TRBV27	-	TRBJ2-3	CASSLRAGQTDTQYF	TGTGCCAGCAGTTTAAGGGCGGGACAGACAGATACGCAGTATTTT
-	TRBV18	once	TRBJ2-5	CASSPRIGQETQYF	TGTGCCAGCTCACCAAGGATTGGACAGGAGACCCAGTACTTC
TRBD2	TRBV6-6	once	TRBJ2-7	CASRPRSGVAYEQYF	TGTGCCAGCCGCCCCCGGAGCGGGGTGGCGTACGAGCAGTACTTC
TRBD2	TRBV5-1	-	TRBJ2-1	CASSFNSGRNENEQFF	TGCGCCAGCAGTTTTAATAGCGGGAGAAATGAAAATGAGCAGTTCTTC
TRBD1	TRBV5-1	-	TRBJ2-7	CASSLETGQGSEQYF	TGCGCCAGCAGCTTGGAAACGGGACAGGGGAGCGAGCAGTACTTC
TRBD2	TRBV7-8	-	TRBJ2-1	CASSFSRTSAYNEQFF	TGTGCCAGCAGCTTTTCCCGGACTAGCGCTTACAATGAGCAGTTCTTC
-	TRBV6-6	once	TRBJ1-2	CASSGQIYYGYTF	TGTGCCAGCAGTGGACAGATTTACTATGGCTACACCTTC
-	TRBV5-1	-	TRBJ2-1	CASSPWGQGGTYNEQFF	TGCGCCAGCAGCCCGTGGGGTCAGGGTGGGACCTACAATGAGCAGTTCTTC
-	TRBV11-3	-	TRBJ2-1	CASSSASDEQFF	TGTGCCAGCAGCTCTGCATCGGATGAGCAGTTCTTC
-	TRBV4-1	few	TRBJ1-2	CASSQEAGDGYTF	TGCGCCAGCAGCCAAGAGGCAGGGGATGGCTACACCTTC
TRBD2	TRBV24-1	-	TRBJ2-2	CATSDVLAGVTGELFF	TGTGCCACCAGTGATGTACTAGCGGGAGTCACCGGGGAGCTGTTTTTT
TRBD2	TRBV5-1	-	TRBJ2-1	CASSGSPGLGFYEQFF	TGCGCCAGCAGCGGATCCCCGGGACTAGGTTTCTATGAGCAGTTCTTC
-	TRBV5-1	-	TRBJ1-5	CASSRGEGNQPQHF	TGCGCCAGCAGTAGAGGTGAGGGCAATCAGCCCCAGCATTTT
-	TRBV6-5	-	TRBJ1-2	CASSYYGTSGYTF	TGTGCCAGCAGTTACTATGGGACAAGTGGCTACACCTTC
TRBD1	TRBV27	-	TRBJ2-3	CASSPKGGAGTDTQYF	TGTGCCAGCAGCCCAAAAGGGGGCGCGGGCACAGATACGCAGTATTTT
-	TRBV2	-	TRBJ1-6	CASSLDRNNSPLHF	TGTGCCAGCAGTTTGGACAGAAATAATTCACCCCTCCACTTT
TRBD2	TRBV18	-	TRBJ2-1	CASSPRLADNEQFF	TGTGCCAGCTCTCCCAGACTAGCGGACAATGAGCAGTTCTTC
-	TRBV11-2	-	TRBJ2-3	CASSRDTQYF	TGTGCCAGCAGCCGAGATACGCAGTATTTT
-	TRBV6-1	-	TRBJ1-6	CASSEAGRVNSPLHF	TGTGCCAGCAGTGAAGCGGGCAGGGTGAATTCACCCCTCCACTTT
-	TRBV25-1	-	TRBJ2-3	CASSGFRDTDTQYF	TGTGCCAGCAGTGGATTTAGAGACACAGATACGCAGTATTTT
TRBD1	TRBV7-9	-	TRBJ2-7	CASSPGQGELEYF	TGTGCCAGCAGCCCCGGGCAGGGGGAGTTGGAGTACTTC
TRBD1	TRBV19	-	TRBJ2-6	CASSIRQAGTGGTGANVLTF	TGTGCCAGTAGTATACGCCAGGCCGGGACAGGGGGGACTGGGGCCAACGTCCTGACTTTC
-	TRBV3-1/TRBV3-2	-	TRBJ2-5	CASSQVSGRGTQYF	TGTGCCAGCAGCCAAGTTAGCGGAAGGGGGACCCAGTACTTC
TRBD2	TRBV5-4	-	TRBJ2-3	CASKSREGPSDTQYF	TGTGCCAGCAAGTCACGGGAGGGCCCGTCAGATACGCAGTATTTT
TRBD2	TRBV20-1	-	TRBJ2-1	CSASTTSGRAEGGFF	TGCAGTGCTAGTACCACTAGCGGGAGGGCCGAGGGGGGGTTCTTC
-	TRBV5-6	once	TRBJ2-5	CASSIKGTGETQYF	TGTGCCAGCAGCATAAAGGGTACGGGGGAGACCCAGTACTTC
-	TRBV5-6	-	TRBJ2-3	CASGVGWRAFTDTQYF	TGTGCCAGCGGGGTCGGTTGGAGGGCCTTCACAGATACGCAGTATTTT
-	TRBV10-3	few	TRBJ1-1	CAIGNRNTEAFF	TGTGCCATCGGCAACAGAAACACTGAAGCTTTCTTT
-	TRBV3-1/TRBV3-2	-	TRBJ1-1	CASSQIFVGAIGTEAFF	TGTGCCAGCAGCCAAATCTTCGTCGGAGCGATAGGCACTGAAGCTTTCTTT
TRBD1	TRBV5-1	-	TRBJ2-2	CASILWTGTPGELFF	TGCGCCAGCATCCTCTGGACAGGGACTCCCGGGGAGCTGTTTTTT
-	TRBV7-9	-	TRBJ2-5	CASSFMGRQETQYF	TGTGCCAGCAGCTTCATGGGCCGCCAAGAGACCCAGTACTTC
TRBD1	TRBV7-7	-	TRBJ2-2	CASSRYRGLTGELFF	TGTGCTAGCAGCCGATACAGGGGGCTTACCGGGGAGCTGTTTTTT
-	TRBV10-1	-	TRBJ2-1	CASSTRPMEQFF	TGCGCCAGCTCGACTAGGCCCATGGAGCAGTTCTTC
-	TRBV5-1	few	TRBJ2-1	CASSLDLGGSNEQFF	TGCGCCAGCAGCTTGGATTTAGGAGGGAGCAATGAGCAGTTCTTC
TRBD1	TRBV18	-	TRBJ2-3	CASSPPWGQGRTDTQYF	TGTGCCAGCTCACCACCGTGGGGACAGGGCCGCACAGATACGCAGTATTTT